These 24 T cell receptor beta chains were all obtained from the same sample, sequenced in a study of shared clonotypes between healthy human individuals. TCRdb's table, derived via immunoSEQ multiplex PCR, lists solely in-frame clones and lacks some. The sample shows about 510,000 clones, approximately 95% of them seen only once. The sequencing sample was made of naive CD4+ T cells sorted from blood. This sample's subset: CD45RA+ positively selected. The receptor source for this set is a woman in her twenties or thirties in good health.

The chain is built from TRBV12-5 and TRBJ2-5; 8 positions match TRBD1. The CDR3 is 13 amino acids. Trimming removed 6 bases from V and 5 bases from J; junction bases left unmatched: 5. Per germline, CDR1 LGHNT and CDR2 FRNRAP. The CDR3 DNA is TGTGCTAGTGGCACGGACAGGGAGGAGACCCAGTACTTC. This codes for CASGTDREETQYF.

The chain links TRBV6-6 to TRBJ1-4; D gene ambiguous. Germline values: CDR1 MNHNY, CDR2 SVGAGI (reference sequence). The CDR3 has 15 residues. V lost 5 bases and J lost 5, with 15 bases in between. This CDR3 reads CASSPRTGGNEKLFF. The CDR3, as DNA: TGTGCCAGCAGTCCTCGGACGGGAGGAAATGAAAAACTGTTTTTT.

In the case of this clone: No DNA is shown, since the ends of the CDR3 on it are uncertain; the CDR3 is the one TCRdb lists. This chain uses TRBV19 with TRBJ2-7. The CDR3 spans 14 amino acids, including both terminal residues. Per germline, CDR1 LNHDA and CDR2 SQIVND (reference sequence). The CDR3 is CASSSAQLSLEQYF.

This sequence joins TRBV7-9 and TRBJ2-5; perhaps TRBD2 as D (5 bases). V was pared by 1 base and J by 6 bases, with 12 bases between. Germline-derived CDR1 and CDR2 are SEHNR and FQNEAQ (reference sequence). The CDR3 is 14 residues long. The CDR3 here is CASSLDGVGKTQYF. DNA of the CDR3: TGTGCCAGCAGCTTAGACGGGGTCGGAAAGACCCAGTACTTC.

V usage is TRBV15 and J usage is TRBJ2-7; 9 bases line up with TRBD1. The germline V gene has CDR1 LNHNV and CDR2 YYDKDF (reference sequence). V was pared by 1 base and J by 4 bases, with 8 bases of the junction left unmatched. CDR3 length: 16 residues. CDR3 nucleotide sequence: TGTGCCACCAGCAGAGCTAAAGGGACAGGGTGGTACGAGCAGTACTTC. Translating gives CATSRAKGTGWYEQYF.

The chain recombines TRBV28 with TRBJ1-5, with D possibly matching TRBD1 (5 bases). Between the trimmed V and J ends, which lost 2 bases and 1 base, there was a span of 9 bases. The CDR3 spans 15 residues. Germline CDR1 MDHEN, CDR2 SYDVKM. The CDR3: CASSLRGGSNQPQHF. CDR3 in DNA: TGTGCCAGCAGTTTAAGGGGTGGGAGCAATCAGCCCCAGCATTTT.

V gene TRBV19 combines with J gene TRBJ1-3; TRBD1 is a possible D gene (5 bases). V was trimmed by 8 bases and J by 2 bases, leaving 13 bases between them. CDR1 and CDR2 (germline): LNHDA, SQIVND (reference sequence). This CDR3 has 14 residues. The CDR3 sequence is CASGQVMAGNTIYF. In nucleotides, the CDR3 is TGTGCCAGTGGACAAGTGATGGCTGGAAACACCATATATTTT.

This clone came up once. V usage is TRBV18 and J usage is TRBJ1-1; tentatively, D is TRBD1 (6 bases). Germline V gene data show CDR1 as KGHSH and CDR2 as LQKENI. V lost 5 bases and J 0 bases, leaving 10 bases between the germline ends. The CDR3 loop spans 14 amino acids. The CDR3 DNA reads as TGTGCCAGCTCAATGACAGGAGTGAACACTGAAGCTTTCTTT. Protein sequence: CASSMTGVNTEAFF.

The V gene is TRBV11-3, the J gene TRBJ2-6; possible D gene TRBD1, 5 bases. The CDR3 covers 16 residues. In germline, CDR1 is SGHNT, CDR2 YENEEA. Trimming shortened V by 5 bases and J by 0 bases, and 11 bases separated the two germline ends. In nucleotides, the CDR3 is TGTGCCAGCAGCCCCCCTCAGGGCTCTGGGGCCAACGTCCTGACTTTC. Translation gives CASSPPQGSGANVLTF.

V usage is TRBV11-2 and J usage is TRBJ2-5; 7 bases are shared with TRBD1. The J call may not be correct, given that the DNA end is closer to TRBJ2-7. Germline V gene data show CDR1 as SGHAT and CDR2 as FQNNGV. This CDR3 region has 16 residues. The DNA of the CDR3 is TGTGCCAGCAGCACCAATGCCGGGACAGTCTCCTACGAGCAGTACTTC. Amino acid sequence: CASSTNAGTVSYEQYF.

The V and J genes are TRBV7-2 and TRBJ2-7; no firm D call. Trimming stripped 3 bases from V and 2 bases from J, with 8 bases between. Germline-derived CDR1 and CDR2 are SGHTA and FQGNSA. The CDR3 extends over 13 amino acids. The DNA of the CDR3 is TGTGCCAGCAGCTTCTTCCCTACCTACGAGCAGTACTTC. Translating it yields CASSFFPTYEQYF.

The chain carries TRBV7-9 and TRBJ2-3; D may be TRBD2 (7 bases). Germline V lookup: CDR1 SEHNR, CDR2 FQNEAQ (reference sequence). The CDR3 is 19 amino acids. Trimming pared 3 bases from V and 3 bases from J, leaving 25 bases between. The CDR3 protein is CASSFQGMVRERGTDTQYF. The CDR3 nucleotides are TGTGCCAGCAGCTTTCAGGGGATGGTGCGGGAGCGTGGTACAGATACGCAGTATTTT.

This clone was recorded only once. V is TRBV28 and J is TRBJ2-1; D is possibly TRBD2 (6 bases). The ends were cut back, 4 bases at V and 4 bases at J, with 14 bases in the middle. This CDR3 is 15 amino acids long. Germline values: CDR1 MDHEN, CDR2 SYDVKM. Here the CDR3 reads CASSSPGGGYNEQFF. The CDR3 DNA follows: TGTGCCAGCAGTTCCCCCGGAGGAGGGTACAATGAGCAGTTCTTC.

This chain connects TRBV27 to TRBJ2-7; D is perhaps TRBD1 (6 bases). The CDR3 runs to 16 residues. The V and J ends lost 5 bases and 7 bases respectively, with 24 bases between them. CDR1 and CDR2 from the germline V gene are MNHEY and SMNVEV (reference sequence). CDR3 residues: CASSDGQGTTVREQYF. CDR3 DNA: TGTGCCAGCAGTGACGGCCAGGGGACCACGGTTCGGGAGCAGTACTTC.

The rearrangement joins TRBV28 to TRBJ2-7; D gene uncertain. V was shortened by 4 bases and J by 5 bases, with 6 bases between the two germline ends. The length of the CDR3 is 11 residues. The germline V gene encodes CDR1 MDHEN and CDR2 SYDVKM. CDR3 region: CASSSWNEQYF. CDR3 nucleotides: TGTGCCAGCAGTTCCTGGAACGAGCAGTACTTC.

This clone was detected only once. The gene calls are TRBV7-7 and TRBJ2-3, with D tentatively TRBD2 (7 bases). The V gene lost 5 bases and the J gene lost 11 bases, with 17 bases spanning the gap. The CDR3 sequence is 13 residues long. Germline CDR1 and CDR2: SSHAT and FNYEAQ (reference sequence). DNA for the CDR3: TGTGCCAGCAGCCCAGTGGGGGGGGCAGTGCAGTATTTT. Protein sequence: CASSPVGGAVQYF.

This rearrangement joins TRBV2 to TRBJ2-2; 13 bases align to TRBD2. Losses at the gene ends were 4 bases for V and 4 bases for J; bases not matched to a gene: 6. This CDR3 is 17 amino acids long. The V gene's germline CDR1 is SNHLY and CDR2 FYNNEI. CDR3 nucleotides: TGTGCCAGCAGTGTACTAGCGGGAGGGCTGGGCACCGGGGAGCTGTTTTTT. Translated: CASSVLAGGLGTGELFF.

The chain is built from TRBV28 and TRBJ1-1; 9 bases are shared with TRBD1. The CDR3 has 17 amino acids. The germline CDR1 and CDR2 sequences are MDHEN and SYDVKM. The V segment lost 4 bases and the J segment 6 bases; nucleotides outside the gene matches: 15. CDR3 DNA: TGTGCCAGCAGTTCGCCGGGACAGGGCCCCCTGAGGGCTGAAGCTTTCTTT. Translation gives CASSSPGQGPLRAEAFF. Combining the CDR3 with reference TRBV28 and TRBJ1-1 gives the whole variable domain DVKVTQSSRYLVKRTGEKVFLECVQDMDHENMFWYRQDPGLGLRLIYFSYDVKMKEKGDIPEGYSVSREKKERFSLILESASTNQTSMYLCASSSPGQGPLRAEAFFGQGTRLTVV.

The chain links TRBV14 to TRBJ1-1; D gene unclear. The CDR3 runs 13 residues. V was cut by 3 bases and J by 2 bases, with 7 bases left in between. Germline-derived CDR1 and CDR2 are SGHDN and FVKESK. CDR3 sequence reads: CASSHGVNTEAFF. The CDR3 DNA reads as TGTGCCAGCAGCCACGGAGTCAACACTGAAGCTTTCTTT.

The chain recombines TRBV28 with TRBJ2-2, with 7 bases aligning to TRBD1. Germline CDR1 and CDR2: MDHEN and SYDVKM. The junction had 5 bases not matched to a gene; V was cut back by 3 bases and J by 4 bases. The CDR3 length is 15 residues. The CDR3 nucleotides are TGTGCCAGCAGTTTTCCGGGACAGCCCACCGGGGAGCTGTTTTTT. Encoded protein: CASSFPGQPTGELFF.

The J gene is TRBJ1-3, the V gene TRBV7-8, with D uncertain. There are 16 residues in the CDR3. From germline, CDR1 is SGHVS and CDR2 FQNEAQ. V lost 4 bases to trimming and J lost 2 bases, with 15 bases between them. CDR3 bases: TGTGCCAGCAGCTCCCGCCCGGGGAGAACTGGAAACACCATATATTTT. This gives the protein CASSSRPGRTGNTIYF. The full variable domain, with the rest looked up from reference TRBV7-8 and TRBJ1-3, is GAGVSQSPRYKVAKRGQDVALRCDPISGHVSLFWYQQALGQGPEFLTYFQNEAQLDKSGLPSDRFFAERPEGSVSTLKIQRTQQEDSAVYLCASSSRPGRTGNTIYFGEGSWLTVV.

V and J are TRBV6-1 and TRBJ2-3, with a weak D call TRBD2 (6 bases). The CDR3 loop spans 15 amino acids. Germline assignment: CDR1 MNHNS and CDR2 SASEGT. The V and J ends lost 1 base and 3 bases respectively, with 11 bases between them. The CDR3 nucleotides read TGTGCCAGCAGTGAAGGAGGCAGCGGGACAGATACGCAGTATTTT. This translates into CASSEGGSGTDTQYF.

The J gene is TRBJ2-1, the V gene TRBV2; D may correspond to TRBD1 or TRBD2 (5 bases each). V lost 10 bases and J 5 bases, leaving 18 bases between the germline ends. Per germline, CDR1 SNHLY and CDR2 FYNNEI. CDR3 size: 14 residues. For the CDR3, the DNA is TGTGCCATCAGAGGGGTTGGCGCCAACAATGAGCAGTTCTTC. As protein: CAIRGVGANNEQFF.

The CDR3 is CASETGGLFYEQYF. The DNA of the CDR3 is TGTGCCAGCGAAACAGGGGGCCTTTTTTACGAGCAGTACTTC. The V gene is TRBV28, the J gene TRBJ2-7, with 9 nucleotides matching TRBD1. The CDR3 consists of 14 residues. Germline values: CDR1 MDHEN, CDR2 SYDVKM. After removal of 8 bases from V and 4 bases from J, the junction contained 9 bases not matched to a gene.